This TCR beta chain was observed in a study of T cells in Graves' hyperthyroidism and ophthalmopathy. Concerning this clonotype: Its antigen is as yet unknown. Its ends do not fully match the called genes, so a read error is possible.

Thyroid ultrasound, orbital computed tomography, clinical symptoms, and serum thyroxine and TRAb underpinned diagnoses. Ahead of any ophthalmopathy symptoms, the blood sample was obtained at the first diagnosis of hyperthyroidism. The CDR3 is 13 amino acids. CDR1 ENHRY and CDR2 SYGVKD come from the germline V gene. Study-wide findings and caveats: Median prediction lead before ophthalmopathy onset was 6.5 months with the model.

Using RNA transcripts as the source, TCR beta CDR3 regions were amplified. HTBI primers were used for first-round RT-PCR of the TCR CDR3. MiXCR, applied by TCRdb to the multiplex PCR reads, yields one record per CDR3 protein. The sample contains about 130,000 distinct CDR3 sequences, around 21% of which appear only once. The sample taken for sequencing was blood. This chain links TRBV10-3 with TRBJ2-2, with 8 bases identical to TRBD1. This sequence originates from a woman in her forties or fifties with Graves' hyperthyroidism that later progressed to Graves' ophthalmopathy. The CDR3 loop is CAIQGALTGELSF. The CDR3 nucleotides are TGTGCCATCCAGGGGGCATTAACCGGGGAGCTGTCTTTT.